The sequence of this TCR beta chain was determined in a study of PD-L1 blockade in urothelial cancer. From germline, CDR1 is SGHRS and CDR2 YFSETQ. The CDR3 is 15 amino acids. Deletions cut 0 bases from V and 5 bases from J, with 12 bases between. Sequencing used immunoSEQ multiplex PCR; TCRdb keeps in-frame clones, though not all of them. The table lists about 110,000 clones, approximately 86% of them singletons. The source material was PBMCs, sampled around atezolizumab (anti-PD-L1) treatment. This clonotype originated in a man in his fifties or sixties with urothelial cancer. This chain connects TRBV5-1 to TRBJ2-1; weak D call: TRBD1 (5 bases). The CDR3 is CASSLDSLGHNEQFF. CDR3 coding DNA: TGCGCCAGCAGCTTGGATAGCTTGGGGCACAATGAGCAGTTCTTC.